The source of this T cell receptor beta chain is a study of monozygotic twins with cystic fibrosis. Comments on this clone: The antigen is unknown.

Produced via immunoSEQ multiplex PCR; TCRdb's table is partial and in-frame only. The sample yields 11,000 to 15,000 clones, approximately 98% seen once. The study's findings and limits: The repertoire was suggested to be naive-dominated, clonality median approximately 0.009.

Deletions cut 6 bases from V and 2 bases from J, with 8 bases between. Germline CDR1 and CDR2: MNHNS and SASEGT. This CDR3 region has 12 residues. The chain combines TRBV6-1 with TRBJ2-7; TRBD2 might be the D (5 bases). This sequence originates from a girl aged 2-9 years with cystic fibrosis. The sample taken for sequencing was blood. The DNA for the CDR3 is TGTGCCAGCAGCGTAGCGACCTACGAGCAGTACTTC. It encodes CASSVATYEQYF.